The 18 T cell receptor beta chains in this list originate from one sample, sequenced in a study of blood T cell repertoires in COVID-19. The protocol was immunoSEQ multiplex PCR, while the TCRdb copy is restricted to in-frame clones and leaves out a portion. The data hold 60,000 to 85,000 clones, with about 86% observed a single time. Sequencing used peripheral blood. The receptors originated from a human donor in a cohort sampled during active COVID-19.

The rearrangement joins TRBV28 to TRBJ2-2; D call uncertain. This CDR3 spans 14 amino acids. V was shortened by 7 bases and J by 0 bases, with 9 bases between the two germline ends. CDR1 and CDR2 from the germline V gene are MDHEN and SYDVKM. CDR3 loop: CASKPGSNTGELFF. CDR3 in DNA: TGTGCCAGCAAACCAGGCTCGAACACCGGGGAGCTGTTTTTT.

The J gene is TRBJ1-4, the V gene TRBV28; the match to TRBD1 covers 7 bases. V lost 6 bases and J lost 5; bases outside the gene matches: 12. Per the germline V gene, CDR1 is MDHEN and CDR2 is SYDVKM. CDR3 length: 16 residues. The CDR3 nucleotides read TGTGCCAGCAGACTGGACAGGCCCGGGCGAAATGAAAAACTGTTTTTT. This translates into CASRLDRPGRNEKLFF.

The chain couples TRBV7-9 to TRBJ1-4; D call uncertain. Germline V gives CDR1 SEHNR, CDR2 FQNEAQ (reference sequence). This CDR3 spans 14 amino acids. V was pared by 3 bases and J by 8 bases, with 13 bases between. Here the CDR3 reads CASSLALVGEKLFF. CDR3 sequence (DNA): TGTGCCAGCAGCTTGGCTCTAGTCGGGGAAAAACTGTTTTTT.

The chain is built from TRBV7-2 and TRBJ2-5, with 7 nucleotides matching TRBD2. Germline V gene lookup returns CDR1 SGHTA and CDR2 FQGNSA. This CDR3 has 15 amino acids. The chain's CDR3 is CADEEWRGNQETQYF. Here the CDR3 DNA reads TGTGCAGACGAGGAATGGCGGGGGAACCAAGAGACCCAGTACTTC.

This chain connects TRBV19 to TRBJ1-3, with D possibly matching TRBD1 (6 bases). There are 15 residues in the CDR3. The germline CDR1 and CDR2 sequences are LNHDA and SQIVND (reference sequence). Trimming took off 6 bases at V and 2 bases at J, with 14 bases between the two ends. The CDR3 DNA sequence: TGTGCCAGTAGCTCGATCAGGGGAGCTGGAAACACCATATATTTT. Its protein is CASSSIRGAGNTIYF.

This clone appeared a single time. The rearrangement joins TRBV5-1 to TRBJ2-1, with D perhaps TRBD1 (6 bases). CDR3 length equals 15 residues. Germline loops: CDR1 SGHRS, CDR2 YFSETQ. The V gene lost 2 bases and the J gene lost 4 bases, with 13 bases spanning the gap. In nucleotides, the CDR3 is TGCGCCAGCAGCTTAAACAGGGTGGGGTACAATGAGCAGTTCTTC. This gives the protein CASSLNRVGYNEQFF.

This chain connects TRBV19 to TRBJ2-5, with 9 bases lining up with TRBD1. CDR3 length: 12 residues. V gave up 4 bases and J gave up 10 bases; unmatched junction bases: 4. The germline V gene encodes CDR1 LNHDA and CDR2 SQIVND (reference sequence). Here the CDR3 reads CASSNRDRDQYF. In DNA form, the CDR3 reads TGTGCCAGTAGTAACCGGGACAGGGACCAGTACTTC.

The V call is TRBV27, the J call TRBJ2-7; 8 nucleotides agree with TRBD1. J lost 3 bases, V lost 5 bases, and 12 bases had no gene match. Germline CDR1 reads MNHEY; CDR2 reads SMNVEV (reference sequence). The CDR3 sequence is 16 residues long. The CDR3 DNA is TGTGCCAGCAGTCCATCCGGGACAGGAGGTTTCTACGAGCAGTACTTC. This codes for CASSPSGTGGFYEQYF.

The chain links TRBV28 to TRBJ2-1; 10 bases line up with TRBD2. The CDR3 is 16 residues long. The germline V gene encodes CDR1 MDHEN and CDR2 SYDVKM. Trimming removed 6 bases from V and 0 bases from J; junction bases left unmatched: 5. CDR3 sequence (DNA): TGTGCCAGCAGCCTTAGCGGGAGGTTCTCCTACAATGAGCAGTTCTTC. Encoded protein: CASSLSGRFSYNEQFF.

As DNA, the CDR3 is TGTGCCAGCAGCGCGCTCCGGGACAACTCCTACAATGAGCAGTTCTTC. It is translated as CASSALRDNSYNEQFF. The chain links TRBV9 to TRBJ2-1; possible D gene TRBD1, 6 bases. V was pared by 3 bases and J by 0 bases, with 13 bases between. CDR3 length: 16 residues. In germline, CDR1 is SGDLS, CDR2 YYNGEE. Supplemented by reference TRBV9 and TRBJ2-1, the full variable domain reads DSGVTQTPKHLITATGQRVTLRCSPRSGDLSVYWYQQSLDQGLQFLIQYYNGEERAKGNILERFSAQQFPDLHSELNLSSLELGDSALYFCASSALRDNSYNEQFFGPGTRLTVL.

This chain uses TRBV3-1 (or the pseudogene TRBV3-2) with TRBJ2-7, with TRBD2 identical over 13 bases. Germline V gives CDR1 LGHDT, CDR2 YNNKEL (reference sequence). The CDR3 runs to 15 residues. V dropped 6 bases and J dropped 5; count of bases not matched to a gene: 7. The CDR3 loop reads CASSSTSGRANEQYF. CDR3 bases: TGTGCCAGCAGTTCTACTAGCGGGAGGGCCAACGAGCAGTACTTC.

This chain links TRBV9 with TRBJ2-3, with D uncertain. From germline, CDR1 is SGDLS and CDR2 YYNGEE. CDR3 length: 14 amino acids. V was shortened by 0 bases and J by 2 bases, with 7 bases between the two germline ends. CDR3 nucleotides: TGTGCCAGCAGCGTAGCCGCTATCACAGATACGCAGTATTTT. It is translated as CASSVAAITDTQYF.

This rearrangement joins TRBV6-5 to TRBJ2-7; 9 bases fit TRBD1. This CDR3 has 15 amino acids. V was pared by 7 bases and J by 1 base, with 8 bases of the junction left unmatched. Germline V CDR1 and CDR2: MNHEY, SVGAGI. CDR3 in amino acids: CASNPRGTGSYEQYF. In DNA, the CDR3 is TGTGCCAGCAACCCAAGAGGGACAGGGTCCTACGAGCAGTACTTC.

The J gene is TRBJ2-3, the V gene TRBV12-3 or TRBV12-4; TRBD2 aligns across 8 bases. CDR3 size: 12 residues. The V gene end was trimmed by 7 bases and the J gene end by 10 bases; junction bases not matched to a gene: 7. CDR3 DNA sequence: TGTGCCAGCACCCGGACTAGCTGGGCGCAGTATTTT. It encodes CASTRTSWAQYF.

V gene TRBV4-2 combines with J gene TRBJ2-7; no clear D gene. V shed 0 bases and J shed 2 bases, with 11 bases lying between them. The CDR3 extends over 15 amino acids. CDR1 is LGHNA and CDR2 is YNFKEQ in the germline V gene. The CDR3 bases are TGTGCCAGCAGCCAAGACAGTGTGGCCGCCTACGAGCAGTACTTC. It translates to CASSQDSVAAYEQYF.

V and J are TRBV28 and TRBJ1-1; D remains unclear. Trimming removed 2 bases from V and 0 bases from J, with 4 bases in between. Germline V gene data show CDR1 as MDHEN and CDR2 as SYDVKM. This CDR3 contains 13 residues. This CDR3 is CASSLQMNTEAFF. In DNA, the CDR3 is TGTGCCAGCAGTTTACAGATGAACACTGAAGCTTTCTTT. Combining the CDR3 with reference TRBV28 and TRBJ1-1 gives the whole variable domain DVKVTQSSRYLVKRTGEKVFLECVQDMDHENMFWYRQDPGLGLRLIYFSYDVKMKEKGDIPEGYSVSREKKERFSLILESASTNQTSMYLCASSLQMNTEAFFGQGTRLTVV.

This sequence joins TRBV9 and TRBJ1-6; no reliable D call. Germline CDR1 reads SGDLS; CDR2 reads YYNGEE. The CDR3 extends over 16 amino acids. Trimming shortened V by 4 bases and J by 12 bases, and 23 bases separated the two germline ends. The CDR3 bases are TGTGCCAGCAGCCCCCTACCGGGCAGCACCGCGGGACCCCTCCACTTT. Residues: CASSPLPGSTAGPLHF.

V gene TRBV3-1 (or the pseudogene TRBV3-2) combines with J gene TRBJ2-1; TRBD1 might be the D (5 bases). Trimming pared 0 bases from V and 5 bases from J, leaving 20 bases between. The CDR3 is made up of 18 amino acids. CDR1 and CDR2 from the germline V gene are LGHDT and YNNKEL (reference sequence). DNA for the CDR3: TGTGCCAGCAGCCAAGAAAATCCAGCTCCTCCCAGGGACAATGAGCAGTTCTTC. It yields the protein CASSQENPAPPRDNEQFF.